The next 15 T cell receptor beta chains were all read from a single sample in a study of T cell responses to AZD1222 COVID-19 vaccine. The data were produced by immunoSEQ multiplex PCR, yet TCRdb's version contains in-frame clones alone and is incomplete. The table includes roughly 200,000 clones, around 94% detected once. Sample: peripheral blood, taken 28 days after the second dose of the MenACWY control vaccine. These receptors all come from an adult who received the MenACWY meningococcal vaccine as a control.

The chain uses TRBV27 and TRBJ2-1; 13 bases map to TRBD2. V lost 5 bases and J lost 8; bases outside the gene matches: 6. CDR3 length: 15 amino acids. Germline CDR1 is MNHEY and CDR2 is SMNVEV (reference sequence). The CDR3 sequence: CASSPLAGGPDEQFF. The DNA for the CDR3 is TGTGCCAGCAGTCCACTAGCGGGGGGGCCCGATGAGCAGTTCTTC.

This clone occurred once. The chain is built from TRBV7-2 and TRBJ1-1; no clear D gene. Trimming took 1 base from V and 11 from J, leaving 17 bases between them. This CDR3 is built from 14 residues. CDR1 and CDR2 from the germline V gene are SGHTA and FQGNSA. CDR3 in amino acids: CASSLEVHSLMAFF. CDR3 bases: TGTGCCAGCAGCTTAGAGGTCCACTCTCTTATGGCTTTCTTT.

The chain uses TRBV24-1 and TRBJ2-1; no clear D. The CDR3 spans 13 residues. Germline V gene lookup returns CDR1 KGHDR and CDR2 SFDVKD. Trimming pared 4 bases from V and 6 bases from J, leaving 9 bases between. The CDR3 loop is CATSESRSNEQFF. The CDR3 nucleotides read TGTGCCACCAGTGAGAGTAGGAGCAATGAGCAGTTCTTC.

The chain links TRBV6-5 to TRBJ2-5; D unresolved. The CDR3 is 15 amino acids. Germline lookup yields CDR1 MNHEY and CDR2 SVGAGI. V was shortened by 6 bases and J by 1 base, with 15 bases between the two germline ends. The CDR3 is CASRTSGGRQETQYF. CDR3 DNA sequence: TGTGCCAGCAGGACTTCCGGCGGACGCCAAGAGACCCAGTACTTC.

The chain combines TRBV28 with TRBJ1-4; D is unresolved. The CDR3 sequence is 15 residues long. The V gene's germline CDR1 is MDHEN and CDR2 SYDVKM. The V gene lost 3 bases and the J gene lost 4 bases, with 12 bases spanning the gap. The CDR3 DNA sequence: TGTGCCAGCAGTTTGCTCGACGGAGTTAATGAAAAACTGTTTTTT. Translating gives CASSLLDGVNEKLFF.

The chain joins TRBV27 to TRBJ2-3; tentatively, D is TRBD1 or TRBD2 (5 bases each). The germline gives CDR1 MNHEY, CDR2 SMNVEV (reference sequence). With 6 bases removed from V and 0 bases from J, the gap between germline ends came to 16 bases. This CDR3 comprises 16 residues. CDR3 residues: CASSRLGTSSTDTQYF. The CDR3 region has the DNA TGTGCCAGCAGCCGACTCGGGACCTCAAGCACAGATACGCAGTATTTT.

J is TRBJ2-2 and V is TRBV29-1, with a weak D call TRBD1 (6 bases). The CDR3 length is 14 residues. The germline V gene encodes CDR1 SQVTM and CDR2 ANQGSEA. The V end lost 4 bases, the J end lost 6 bases, and 15 bases lay between the germline ends. CDR3 in amino acids: CSVGGLGSAGELFF. CDR3 nucleotides: TGCAGCGTTGGGGGGCTGGGATCGGCCGGGGAGCTGTTTTTT.

This chain links TRBV2 with TRBJ2-7; 10 nucleotides agree with TRBD2. J was trimmed by 4 bases and V by 5 bases; bases with no gene match: 20. The germline V gene encodes CDR1 SNHLY and CDR2 FYNNEI. The CDR3 spans 19 residues. The CDR3 sequence: CASSPPPGTSARLSYEQYF. As DNA, the CDR3 is TGTGCCAGCAGTCCGCCACCCGGGACTAGCGCCCGTCTCTCTTACGAGCAGTACTTC.

The chain employs TRBV28 and TRBJ1-6; D is undetermined. Trimming took off 6 bases at V and 8 bases at J, with 8 bases between the two ends. From germline, CDR1 is MDHEN and CDR2 SYDVKM. CDR3 length equals 12 residues. CDR3 sequence: CASSNQYSPLHF. For the CDR3, the DNA is TGTGCCAGCAGCAATCAGTATTCACCCCTCCACTTT.

The chain recombines TRBV9 with TRBJ1-2, with TRBD1 as a possible D gene (5 bases). The CDR3 runs to 15 residues. Looked up from germline, CDR1 is SGDLS and CDR2 is YYNGEE. Between the trimmed V and J ends, which lost 4 bases and 4 bases, there was a span of 17 bases. The CDR3 nucleotides are TGTGCCAGCAGCTCTGCGGGGGACGGCCTCTATGGCTACACCTTC. Translating it yields CASSSAGDGLYGYTF.

The J gene is TRBJ2-1, the V gene TRBV21-1. TRBV21-1 is a recognized pseudogene. This CDR3 region has 12 residues. CDR3 nucleotides: TGTGCCAGCAGCAACGTCGAAAATGAGCAGTTCTTC. Amino acids: CASSNVENEQFF.

The rearrangement uses TRBV2 and TRBJ2-3; a weak D match, TRBD2 (7 bases). CDR1 SNHLY and CDR2 FYNNEI come from the germline V gene. Trimming removed 6 bases at V and 0 bases at J, with 16 bases between. The CDR3 covers 16 residues. CDR3 in DNA: TGTGCCAGCAGCGCCGGAGGGGGGGCTAGCACAGATACGCAGTATTTT. The encoded protein is CASSAGGGASTDTQYF.

Remarks on this clone: The junction and the germline gene differ at one end; a read error may be behind it. The genes are TRBV19 and TRBJ1-3; D gene ambiguous. CDR1 is LNHDA, CDR2 SQIVND, per germline (reference sequence). The CDR3 length is 13 residues. CDR3 sequence reads: CASSINPGNTIYF. In DNA form, the CDR3 reads TGTGCCAGTAGTATTAACCCTGGGAACACCATATATTTT.

The gene calls are TRBV6-4 and TRBJ1-5; 8 bases agree with TRBD1. Unmatched junction bases numbered 0, after V lost 0 bases and J lost 2 bases. The CDR3 is 15 amino acids. CDR1 is MRHNA, CDR2 SNTAGT, per germline. CDR3 amino acids: CASSDSTGGNQPQHF. CDR3 coding DNA: TGTGCCAGCAGTGACTCGACAGGGGGCAATCAGCCCCAGCATTTT.

The rearrangement joins TRBV19 to TRBJ1-4, with a weak D call TRBD1 (5 bases). CDR1 and CDR2 (germline): LNHDA, SQIVND (reference sequence). Deletions cut 9 bases from V and 11 bases from J, with 16 bases between. The CDR3 has 12 amino acids. The CDR3 coding sequence is TGTGCCAGCCGGGACTCCCAGAAGAAACTGTTTTTT. It specifies CASRDSQKKLFF.